This T cell receptor beta chain is from a study of T cell changes during pregnancy in multiple sclerosis. The method was immunoSEQ multiplex PCR; TCRdb's version includes in-frame clones alone and lacks a portion of them. This table has approximately 40,000 clones, roughly nine tenths appearing once. The CDR3 has 14 residues. Trimming cost V 8 bases and J 0 bases; bases outside gene matches: 3. Germline V gene lookup returns CDR1 ENHRY and CDR2 SYGVKD. This receptor was taken from a female donor with multiple sclerosis, enrolled in a pregnancy study. Source: CD4+ T cells from peripheral blood mononuclear cells, taken in the first trimester of pregnancy. V is TRBV10-3 and J is TRBJ1-3; 8 bases are shared with TRBD1. CDR3 residues: CAIGTGTSGNTIYF. Written as DNA, the CDR3 is TGTGCCATCGGGACAGGTACCTCTGGAAACACCATATATTTT.